This TCR beta chain appears in the sequencing data of a study of cytomegalovirus exposure and HLA in healthy donors. General study points: In a later analysis, a missense DCLRE1C variant was linked to TCR beta V- and J-gene trimming. HLA alleles were associated with some 16,000 TCR beta sequences in a later analysis at 0.05 false discovery rate. When a later analysis was performed, an Asian-associated ancestry cluster reportedly had fewer N-insertions than the roughly 640-donor mean. CMV antigen specificity of a few CMV-associated chains was confirmed in vitro.

60 Vbeta and 13 Jbeta primers were used in PCR. Only in-frame clones appear in the TCRdb table, and some are missing; sequencing was by immunoSEQ multiplex PCR. The data hold about 170,000 clones, with nearly 80% observed a single time. Germline V lookup: CDR1 MDHEN, CDR2 SYDVKM. The CDR3 is made up of 14 amino acids. As regards this clone: What it binds is unknown. Germline and junction disagree at one end, which may indicate a read error.

The V and J genes are TRBV28 and TRBJ2-4, with TRBD1 identical over 8 bases. Sequencing used PBMCs. The TCR originated in a man aged 40-50 years in good health and CMV-seropositive. Here the CDR3 reads CASAPGGTRNSQYF. CDR3 DNA sequence: TGTGCCAGCGCCCCAGGGGGCACGAGGAACAGTCAGTACTTC. Full variable domain (rest looked up from reference TRBV28 and TRBJ2-4): DVKVTQSSRYLVKRTGEKVFLECVQDMDHENMFWYRQDPGLGLRLIYFSYDVKMKEKGDIPEGYSVSREKKERFSLILESASTNQTSMYLCASAPGGTRNSQYFGAGTRLSVL.